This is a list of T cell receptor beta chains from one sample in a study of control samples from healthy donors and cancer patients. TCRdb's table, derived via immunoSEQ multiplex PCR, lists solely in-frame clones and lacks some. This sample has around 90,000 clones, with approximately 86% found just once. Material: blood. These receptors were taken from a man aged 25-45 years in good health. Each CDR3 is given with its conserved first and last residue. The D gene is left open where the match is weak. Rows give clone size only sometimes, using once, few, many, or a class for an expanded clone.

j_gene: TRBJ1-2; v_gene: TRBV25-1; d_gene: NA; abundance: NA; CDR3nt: TGTGCCAGCAGTCTCCGAGGAGGGTTCTATGGCTACACCTTC; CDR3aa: CASSLRGGFYGYTF
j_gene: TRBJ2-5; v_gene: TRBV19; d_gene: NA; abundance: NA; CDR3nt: TGTGCCAGTAGTATATCAAAGGGGGGGCAAGAGACCCAGTACTTC; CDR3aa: CASSISKGGQETQYF
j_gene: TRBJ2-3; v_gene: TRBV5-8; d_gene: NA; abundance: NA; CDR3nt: TGTGCCAGCAGCTTGAACGGGGGCCGGGATACGCAGTATTTT; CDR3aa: CASSLNGGRDTQYF
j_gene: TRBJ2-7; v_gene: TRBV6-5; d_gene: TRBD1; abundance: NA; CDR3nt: TGTGCCAGCACCAAGACAGGGGGCCTTAACTACGAGCAGTACTTC; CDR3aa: CASTKTGGLNYEQYF
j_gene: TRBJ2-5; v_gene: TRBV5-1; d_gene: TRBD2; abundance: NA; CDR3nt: TGCGCCAGCAGCCCTCTAGCGGGGGTGGTAGAGACCCAGTACTTC; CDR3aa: CASSPLAGVVETQYF
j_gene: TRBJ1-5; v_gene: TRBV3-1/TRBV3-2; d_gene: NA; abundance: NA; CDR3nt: TGTGCCAGCAGCCAAGGAATTCCTCAGCCCCAGCATTTT; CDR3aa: CASSQGIPQPQHF
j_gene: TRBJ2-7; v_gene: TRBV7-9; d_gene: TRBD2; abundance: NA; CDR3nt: TGTGCCAGCAGCTTAGTAGCGGGGGGGCCCTACGAGCAGTACTTC; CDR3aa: CASSLVAGGPYEQYF
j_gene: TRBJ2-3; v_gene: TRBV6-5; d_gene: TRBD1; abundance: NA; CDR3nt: TGTGCCAGCAGAGCCGGGACAGTGGGTGATACGCAGTATTTT; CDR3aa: CASRAGTVGDTQYF
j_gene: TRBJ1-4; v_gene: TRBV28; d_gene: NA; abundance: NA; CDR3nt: TGTGCCAGCAGTTCCGTCCCGCAGGGCACGTATGAAAAACTGTTTTTT; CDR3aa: CASSSVPQGTYEKLFF
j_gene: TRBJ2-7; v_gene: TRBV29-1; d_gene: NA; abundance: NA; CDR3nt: TGCAGCGTGGCCTGGGGATACGAGCAGTACTTC; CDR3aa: CSVAWGYEQYF
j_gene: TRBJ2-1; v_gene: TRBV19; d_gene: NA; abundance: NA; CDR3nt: TGTGCCAGTAGCCCCCTGGTACCCCCTCCCCTCAATGAGCAGTTCTTC; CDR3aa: CASSPLVPPPLNEQFF
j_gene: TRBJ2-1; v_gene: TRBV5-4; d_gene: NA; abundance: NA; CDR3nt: TGTGCCAGCAGCTTGGGCCTAAGCGATGAGCAGTTCTTC; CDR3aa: CASSLGLSDEQFF
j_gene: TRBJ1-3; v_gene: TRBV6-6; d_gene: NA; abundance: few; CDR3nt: TGTGCCAGCAGTCGCCTCGCTACGAGCTCTGGAAACACCATATATTTT; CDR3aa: CASSRLATSSGNTIYF
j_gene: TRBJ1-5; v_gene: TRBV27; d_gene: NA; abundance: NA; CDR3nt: TGTGCCACTTCAACAGGGCACAATCAGCCCCAGCATTTT; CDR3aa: CATSTGHNQPQHF
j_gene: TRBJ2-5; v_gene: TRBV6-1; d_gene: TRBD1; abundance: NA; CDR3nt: TGTGCCAGCAGTGAAGCACAGGGGCAAGAGACCCAGTACTTC; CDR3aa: CASSEAQGQETQYF
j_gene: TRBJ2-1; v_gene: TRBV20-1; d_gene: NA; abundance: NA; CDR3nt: TGCAGTGCTAGTAGTCGCAGGGTGGTCAATGAGCAGTTCTTC; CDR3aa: CSASSRRVVNEQFF
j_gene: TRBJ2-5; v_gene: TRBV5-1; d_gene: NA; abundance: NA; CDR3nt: TGCGCCAGCAGCCCAGCACAGATCCAAGAGACCCAGTACTTC; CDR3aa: CASSPAQIQETQYF
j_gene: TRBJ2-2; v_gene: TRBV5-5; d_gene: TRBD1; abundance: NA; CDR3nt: TGTGCCAGCAGCTTAGGGACAGGGTTGGCCGGGGAGCTGTTTTTT; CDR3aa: CASSLGTGLAGELFF
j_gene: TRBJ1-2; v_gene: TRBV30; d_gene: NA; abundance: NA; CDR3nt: TGTGCCTGGAGTGTCGGGGGTGGCTACACCTTC; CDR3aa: CAWSVGGGYTF
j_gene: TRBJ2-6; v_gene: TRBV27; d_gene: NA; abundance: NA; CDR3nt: TGTGCCAGCAGTGAGTTCAGGAAGGTTTACTCTGGGGCCAACGTCCTGACTTTC; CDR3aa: CASSEFRKVYSGANVLTF
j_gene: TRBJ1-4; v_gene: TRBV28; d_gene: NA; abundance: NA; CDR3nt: TGTGCCAGCAGTTTATCCCTGACAGATGAAAAACTGTTTTTT; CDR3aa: CASSLSLTDEKLFF
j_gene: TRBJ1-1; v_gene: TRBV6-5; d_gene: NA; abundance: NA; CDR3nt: TGTGCCAGCAGCCGCAGGGAGGGCACTGAAGCTTTCTTT; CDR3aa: CASSRREGTEAFF
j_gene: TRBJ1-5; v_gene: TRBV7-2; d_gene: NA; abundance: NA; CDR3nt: TGTGCCAGCAGCTTAAATCAGCCAGGCGGGTTCAATCAGCCCCAGCATTTT; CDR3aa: CASSLNQPGGFNQPQHF
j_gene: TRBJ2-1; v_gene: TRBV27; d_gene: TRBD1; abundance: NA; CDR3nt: TGTGCCAGCAGCCGACAGGGGGGCAATGAGCAGTTCTTC; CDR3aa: CASSRQGGNEQFF
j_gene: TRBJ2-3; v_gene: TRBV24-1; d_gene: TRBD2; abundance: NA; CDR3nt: TGTGCCACCAGTGATTTGCCAGCGGGGGGGGGTACGCAGTATTTT; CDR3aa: CATSDLPAGGGTQYF
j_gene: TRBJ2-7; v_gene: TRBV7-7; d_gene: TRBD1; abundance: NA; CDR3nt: TGTGCTAGCAGCGCAGGGACAGGGAATGGCTACGAGCAGTACTTC; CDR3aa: CASSAGTGNGYEQYF
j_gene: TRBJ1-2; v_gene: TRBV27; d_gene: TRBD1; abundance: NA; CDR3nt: TGTGCCAGCCGTCCGGGACAGACTTCTCGCTACACCTTC; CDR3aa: CASRPGQTSRYTF
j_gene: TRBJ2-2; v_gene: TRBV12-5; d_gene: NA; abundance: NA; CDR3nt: TGTGCTAGTGGCAAAACCGGGGAGCTGTTTTTT; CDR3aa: CASGKTGELFF
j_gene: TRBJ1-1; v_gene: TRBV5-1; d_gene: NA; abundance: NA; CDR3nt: TGCGCCAGCAGCTCGGACAGTACGAACACTGAAGCTTTCTTT; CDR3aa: CASSSDSTNTEAFF
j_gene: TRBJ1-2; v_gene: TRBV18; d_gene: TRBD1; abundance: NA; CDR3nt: TGTGCCAGCTCACCCACAGGGGAAAGTTGGTATGGCTACACCTTC; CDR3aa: CASSPTGESWYGYTF
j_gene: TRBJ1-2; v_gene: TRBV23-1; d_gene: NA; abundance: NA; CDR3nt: TGCGCCAGCAGTCAATCGGGGCAAGTCCCTAACTATGGCTACACCTTC; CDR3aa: CASSQSGQVPNYGYTF
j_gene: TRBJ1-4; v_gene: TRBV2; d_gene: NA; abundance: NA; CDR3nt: TGTGCCAGCAGTGGTCCACAGGGACCTAATGAAAAACTGTTTTTT; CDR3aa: CASSGPQGPNEKLFF
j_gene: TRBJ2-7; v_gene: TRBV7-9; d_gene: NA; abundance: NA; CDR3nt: TGTGCCAGCAGCTTAGCGGGAGACGAGCAGTACTTC; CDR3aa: CASSLAGDEQYF
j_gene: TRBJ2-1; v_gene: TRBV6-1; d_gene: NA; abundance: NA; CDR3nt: TGTGCCAGCAGTGACGCGAGGTACAATGAGCAGTTCTTC; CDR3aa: CASSDARYNEQFF